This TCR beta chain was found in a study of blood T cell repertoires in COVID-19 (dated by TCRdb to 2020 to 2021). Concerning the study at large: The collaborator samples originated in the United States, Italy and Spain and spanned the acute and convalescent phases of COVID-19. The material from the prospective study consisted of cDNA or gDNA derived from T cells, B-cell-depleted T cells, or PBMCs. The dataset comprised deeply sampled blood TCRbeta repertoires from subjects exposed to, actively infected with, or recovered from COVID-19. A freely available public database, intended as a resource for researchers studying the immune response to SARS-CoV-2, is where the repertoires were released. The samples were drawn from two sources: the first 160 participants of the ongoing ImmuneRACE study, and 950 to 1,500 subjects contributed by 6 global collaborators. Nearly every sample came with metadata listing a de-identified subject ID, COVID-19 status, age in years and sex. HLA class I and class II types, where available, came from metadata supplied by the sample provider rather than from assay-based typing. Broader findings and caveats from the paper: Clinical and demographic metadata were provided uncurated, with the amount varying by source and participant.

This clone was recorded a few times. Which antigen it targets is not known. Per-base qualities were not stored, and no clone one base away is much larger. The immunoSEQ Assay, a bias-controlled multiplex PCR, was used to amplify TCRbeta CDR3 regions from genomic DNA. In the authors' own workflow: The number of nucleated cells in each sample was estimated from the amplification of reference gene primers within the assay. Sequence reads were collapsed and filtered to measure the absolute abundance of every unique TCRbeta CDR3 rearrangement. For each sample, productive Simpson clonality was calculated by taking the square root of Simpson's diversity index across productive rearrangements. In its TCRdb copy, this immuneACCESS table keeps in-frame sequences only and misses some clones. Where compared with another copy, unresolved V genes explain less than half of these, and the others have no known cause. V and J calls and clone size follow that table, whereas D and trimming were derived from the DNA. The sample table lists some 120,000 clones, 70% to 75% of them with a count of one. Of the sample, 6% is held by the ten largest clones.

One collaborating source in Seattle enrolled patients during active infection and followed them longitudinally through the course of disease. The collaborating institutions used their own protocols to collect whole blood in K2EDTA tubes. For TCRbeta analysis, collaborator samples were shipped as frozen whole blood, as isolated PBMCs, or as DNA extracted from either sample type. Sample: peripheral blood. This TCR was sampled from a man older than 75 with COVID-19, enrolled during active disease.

In nucleotides, the sequence is TGTGCCAGCAGCCTATCATTAGCGGGAGGGCGGTTGGTTGATACGCAGTATTTT. Translated, this gives CASSLSLAGGRLVDTQYF. The chain employs TRBV3-1 (or the pseudogene TRBV3-2) and TRBJ2-3, with 11 bases in between that match TRBD2. Clipping removes 4 bases from V and 6 bases from J, with 15 as the unmatched junction base count. From the cysteine up to the phenylalanine, the CDR3 has a length of 18 residues. Solely the CDR3 DNA is kept, with 54 bases framed from the first base. CDR1 and CDR2 are read off the germline V gene (reference sequence) as LGHDT and YNNKEL.